The clone carrying this T cell receptor beta chain has more than one count but fewer than ten. Its cognate antigen is unknown. The data originate from a study of response to subunit inactivated influenza vaccine. Study-level findings and limits: That few new T cells are recruited by each seasonal influenza vaccination was the authors' suggestion.

Via MiXCR, TCRdb re-called the RT-PCR reads, giving one row per CDR3 protein. This sample has roughly 760,000 distinct CDR3 sequences; around 20% occur once, and the top ten carry about a tenth. The ends lost 4 bases at V and 2 bases at J; junction bases unmatched: 7. This CDR3 comprises 15 residues. CDR1 and CDR2 from the germline V gene are SEHNR and FQNEAQ (reference sequence). This chain connects TRBV7-9 to TRBJ2-5, with 7 nucleotides matching TRBD2. This TCR was sampled from a man between 50 and 59 years old who received an inactivated influenza vaccine. This specimen was PBMCs from blood, taken approximately 5 days after vaccination. The CDR3 region is CASSSAGLKQETQYF. The CDR3 coding sequence is TGTGCCAGCAGCTCGGCGGGACTAAAACAAGAGACCCAGTACTTC.